These 9 T cell receptor beta chains were all obtained from the same sample, sequenced in a study of blood T cells in healthy people across ages. Using a J-beta primer mix together with a sample-barcoded 5' primer, a second PCR was run for roughly 7 to 12 cycles. TCRdb independently ran MiXCR on the 5' RACE reads; one entry per CDR3 protein. The repertoire has under 2,000,000 distinct CDR3 sequences, around half of them found once; the top ten carry 2.1%. The specimen sequenced was blood. The origin of the receptors is a woman aged 40 to 50 in good health.

The genes are TRBV5-1 and TRBJ1-2; D unclear. V gave up 0 bases and J gave up 4 bases, with 13 bases separating them. The length of the CDR3 is 15 residues. Germline values: CDR1 SGHRS, CDR2 YFSETQ. The chain's CDR3 is CASSLDSTRSYGYTF. The CDR3 DNA reads as TGCGCCAGCAGCTTGGACTCTACACGGTCCTATGGCTACACCTTC.

This clonotype occurred a few times. CDR3 bases: TGTGCCAGCAGTGACGAACAGGCAACGGAGCAGTTCTTC. Translating it yields CASSDEQATEQFF. V is TRBV6-4 and J is TRBJ2-1, with a weak D call TRBD1 (5 bases). Trimming removed 2 bases from V and 10 bases from J, with 12 bases in between. The CDR3 has 13 residues. Germline lookup yields CDR1 MRHNA and CDR2 SNTAGT.

The chain links TRBV5-6 to TRBJ2-1; D may be TRBD2 (5 bases). CDR3 length equals 15 residues. From germline, CDR1 is SGHDT and CDR2 YYEEEE. Between the trimmed V and J ends, which lost 3 bases and 1 base, there was a span of 11 bases. The CDR3 here is CASSSRTPSYNEQFF. The CDR3 nucleotides are TGTGCCAGCAGCTCACGGACTCCTTCCTACAATGAGCAGTTCTTC.

There are a few counts of this clonotype. The chain uses TRBV6-5 and TRBJ2-3; 7 nucleotides match TRBD2. This CDR3 contains 13 residues. Per the germline V gene, CDR1 is MNHEY and CDR2 is SVGAGI. Unmatched junction bases numbered 6, after V lost 6 bases and J lost 6 bases. The CDR3 reads CASRPSGRDTQYF. In DNA form, the CDR3 reads TGTGCCAGCAGGCCCTCCGGGAGGGATACGCAGTATTTT.

This sequence joins TRBV28 and TRBJ2-1; 7 nucleotides match TRBD2. After removal of 6 bases from V and 3 bases from J, the junction contained 8 bases not matched to a gene. The CDR3 loop spans 15 amino acids. Looked up from germline, CDR1 is MDHEN and CDR2 is SYDVKM. DNA for the CDR3: TGTGCCAGCAGACCTGAGGGAGGGATCTACAATGAGCAGTTCTTC. It encodes CASRPEGGIYNEQFF.

The chain recombines TRBV29-1 with TRBJ2-3; maybe TRBD1 (5 bases). Looked up from germline, CDR1 is SQVTM and CDR2 is ANQGSEA. V was shortened by 6 bases and J by 5 bases, with 12 bases between the two germline ends. The CDR3 contains 12 residues. CDR3 amino acids: CSVARQGDTQYF. The CDR3 DNA follows: TGCAGCGTCGCTCGCCAGGGAGATACGCAGTATTTT.

A word on this clonotype: A much larger clone sits a single nucleotide away, making a read error possible. The CDR3 region has the DNA TGTGCCAGCAGCTTCAGTCAACTAATACAGGGGAGAGATACGCAGTATTTT. Protein product: CASSFSQLIQGRDTQYF. J is TRBJ2-3 and V is TRBV7-9; 7 bases map to TRBD1. J lost 5 bases, V lost 3 bases, and 14 bases had no gene match. The length of the CDR3 is 17 residues. Germline loops: CDR1 SEHNR, CDR2 FQNEAQ (reference sequence).

CDR3 in DNA: TGTGCCAGCAGCTTAGGCGTAGGCGCCACAGATACGCAGTATTTT. Protein sequence: CASSLGVGATDTQYF. The gene calls are TRBV7-9 and TRBJ2-3; D is unclear. Between the trimmed V and J ends, which lost 1 base and 2 bases, there was a span of 10 bases. Germline V gene data show CDR1 as SEHNR and CDR2 as FQNEAQ (reference sequence). CDR3 length: 15 amino acids.

J is TRBJ2-3 and V is TRBV7-6; D is perhaps TRBD1 (6 bases). Germline V gene data show CDR1 as SGHVS and CDR2 as FNYEAQ. The CDR3 length is 14 residues. Trimming pared 5 bases from V and 3 bases from J, leaving 12 bases between. The CDR3: CASSRQRGTDTQYF. CDR3 DNA sequence: TGTGCCAGCAGCCGTCAGAGGGGGACAGATACGCAGTATTTT. Using reference TRBV7-6 and TRBJ2-3 for the parts outside the CDR3, the full variable domain is GAGVSQSPRYKVTKRGQDVALRCDPISGHVSLYWYRQALGQGPEFLTYFNYEAQQDKSGLPNDRFSAERPEGSISTLTIQRTEQRDSAMYRCASSRQRGTDTQYFGPGTRLTVL.